This passage covers 28 T cell receptor beta chains from one sample sequenced in a study of T-cell memory formation after mild COVID-19. In TCRdb, the 5' RACE reads were re-called with MiXCR into one record per CDR3 protein. Of some 260,000 distinct CDR3 sequences detected, approximately 16% appear once; the ten largest clones hold roughly 3.6%. Input material: PBMCs or a T cell subset sorted from them (not recorded which). Receptors were obtained from a man aged 18-30 years who had mild COVID-19 (a few samples of this study predate the infection). Cell type and time point are not known.

The chain is built from TRBV7-9 and TRBJ2-5; D is perhaps TRBD1 or TRBD2 (6 bases each). Germline CDR1 SEHNR, CDR2 FQNEAQ (reference sequence). Trimming took off 7 bases at V and 3 bases at J, with 15 bases between the two ends. The CDR3 has 14 residues. CDR3 sequence: CASTLGGHEETQYF. The CDR3, as DNA: TGTGCCAGCACTCTGGGGGGACATGAAGAGACCCAGTACTTC.

This chain links TRBV7-2 with TRBJ2-7; 8 bases match TRBD2. Germline CDR1 is SGHTA and CDR2 is FQGNSA. This CDR3 is 15 amino acids long. The V and J ends lost 1 base and 4 bases, in that order; junction bases with no gene match: 6. Written as DNA, the CDR3 is TGTGCCAGCAGCTTAGACGGGGGGGCCCGGTACGAGCAGTACGTC. Protein sequence: CASSLDGGARYEQYV.

This clonotype was counted a few times. The rearrangement uses TRBV7-9 and TRBJ2-5; 10 positions match TRBD1. Trimming removed 5 bases from V and 2 bases from J; junction bases left unmatched: 8. From germline, CDR1 is SEHNR and CDR2 FQNEAQ (reference sequence). CDR3 size: 16 residues. CDR3 sequence reads: CASSPRMDRGQETQYF. The CDR3 nucleotides read TGTGCCAGCAGCCCTCGTATGGACAGGGGGCAAGAGACCCAGTACTTC.

The rearrangement uses TRBV12-3 or TRBV12-4 and TRBJ1-3; 9 bases align to TRBD1. Trimming at V came to 6 bases and at J to 2 bases, leaving 2 bases not matched to a gene. The CDR3 is 14 residues long. Here the CDR3 reads CASSRDRAGNTIYF. In nucleotides, the CDR3 is TGTGCCAGCAGCCGGGACAGGGCTGGAAACACCATATATTTT.

The chain carries TRBV6-1 and TRBJ1-1; possible D gene TRBD1, 6 bases. Trimming stripped 8 bases from V and 4 bases from J, with 20 bases between. The germline gives CDR1 MNHNS, CDR2 SASEGT. The CDR3 is made up of 15 amino acids. The CDR3 is CASATVPGASTEAFF. The CDR3 DNA reads TGTGCCAGCGCTACGGTTCCAGGGGCCAGCACTGAAGCTTTCTTT.

The chain uses TRBV6-1 and TRBJ2-5, with no clear D. Germline V gene lookup returns CDR1 MNHNS and CDR2 SASEGT. V was shortened by 3 bases and J by 1 base, with 9 bases between the two germline ends. The CDR3 is 14 amino acids. The DNA for the CDR3 is TGTGCCAGCAGTGACAGGACCGGCCAAGAGACCCAGTACTTC. This gives the protein CASSDRTGQETQYF.

This clonotype was seen a handful of times. CDR3 sequence reads: CASSPPMSQLTDTQYF. For the CDR3, the DNA is TGTGCCAGCAGCCCACCTATGTCACAGCTCACAGATACGCAGTATTTT. The J gene is TRBJ2-3, the V gene TRBV9; no clear D. V was clipped by 4 bases and J by 2 bases, with 17 bases between them. Germline-derived CDR1 and CDR2 are SGDLS and YYNGEE. The CDR3 covers 16 residues.

This clonotype occurred many times. V usage is TRBV19 and J usage is TRBJ2-1; weak D call: TRBD2 (5 bases). CDR3 length: 12 residues. Trimming stripped 4 bases from V and 9 bases from J, with 10 bases between. Germline assignment: CDR1 LNHDA and CDR2 SQIVND (reference sequence). The CDR3 DNA reads TGTGCCAGTAGTACAGAGGGCCGTGAGCAGTTCTTC. It is translated as CASSTEGREQFF.

The chain combines TRBV6-6 with TRBJ2-2; 8 bases match TRBD2. Germline CDR1 reads MNHNY; CDR2 reads SVGAGI (reference sequence). The CDR3 has 16 residues. With V trimmed by 2 bases and J by 4 bases, 6 bases remained unmatched. CDR3 sequence reads: CASSYPVLAGTGELFF. The CDR3 DNA follows: TGTGCCAGCAGTTACCCCGTGCTAGCGGGCACCGGGGAGCTGTTTTTT.

The genes are TRBV25-1 and TRBJ2-3; 12 bases match TRBD2. Germline V CDR1 and CDR2: MGHDK, SYGVNS. Trimming removed 6 bases from V and 6 bases from J; junction bases left unmatched: 10. This CDR3 has 16 amino acids. In DNA form, the CDR3 reads TGTGCCAGCAGACCCCCCGGGACTAGCGGGTCGGATACGCAGTATTTT. It encodes CASRPPGTSGSDTQYF. The full variable domain, with the rest looked up from reference TRBV25-1 and TRBJ2-3, is EADIYQTPRYLVIGTGKKITLECSQTMGHDKMYWYQQDPGMELHLIHYSYGVNSTEKGDLSSESTVSRIRTEHFPLTLESARPSHTSQYLCASRPPGTSGSDTQYFGPGTRLTVL.

The genes are TRBV7-2 and TRBJ2-5, with D possibly being TRBD2 (5 bases). V was clipped by 4 bases and J by 5 bases, with 8 bases between them. The CDR3 spans 12 residues. The V gene's germline CDR1 is SGHTA and CDR2 FQGNSA. CDR3 residues: CASSSERETQYF. The CDR3 DNA reads TGTGCCAGCAGCTCTGAGCGGGAGACCCAGTACTTC.

V gene TRBV7-2 combines with J gene TRBJ2-7; D is tentatively TRBD1 or TRBD2 (6 bases each). From germline, CDR1 is SGHTA and CDR2 FQGNSA. The V end lost 5 bases, the J end lost 6 bases, and 14 bases lay between the germline ends. The CDR3 has 13 residues. The CDR3 DNA reads TGTGCCAGCAGCCTCGCTCGGGGGCCCGAGCAGTACTTC. This translates into CASSLARGPEQYF.

The chain couples TRBV7-9 to TRBJ1-2; D may be TRBD1 (5 bases). The CDR3 loop spans 12 amino acids. Germline CDR1 is SEHNR and CDR2 is FQNEAQ (reference sequence). Trimming left V 4 bases short and J 6 bases short, with 9 bases between. DNA of the CDR3: TGTGCCAGCAGCTATGACAGCCATGGCTACACCTTC. The encoded protein is CASSYDSHGYTF.

This clonotype was detected a few times. The chain is built from TRBV5-8 and TRBJ2-5, with a tentative D call TRBD1 (5 bases). The CDR3 covers 14 residues. The V end was cut by 6 bases, the J end by 5 bases, with 17 bases between. Per germline, CDR1 SGHTS and CDR2 YDEGEE. CDR3 region: CASKGHRNLETQYF. Here the CDR3 DNA reads TGTGCCAGCAAGGGCCACAGGAACCTCGAGACCCAGTACTTC.

This clonotype has more than one count but fewer than ten. The V call is TRBV12-3 or TRBV12-4, the J call TRBJ1-1; D is possibly TRBD1 (6 bases). The CDR3 extends over 16 amino acids. Trimming pared 3 bases from V and 4 bases from J, leaving 18 bases between. The CDR3 region has the DNA TGTGCCAGCAGTTTGAGGGAACAGGGATACGGCACTGAAGCTTTCTTT. This sequence encodes CASSLREQGYGTEAFF.

Here the CDR3 DNA reads TGTGCCAGCAGCTTTAGACGTCGGAGCTCTGGAAACACCATATATTTT. It encodes CASSFRRRSSGNTIYF. V usage is TRBV7-9 and J usage is TRBJ1-3; no firm D call. The CDR3 spans 16 residues. V shed 3 bases and J shed 0 bases, with 12 bases lying between them. Germline CDR1 is SEHNR and CDR2 is FQNEAQ (reference sequence).

A few counts support this clonotype. The genes are TRBV11-2 and TRBJ1-2; D is undetermined. The CDR3 contains 15 residues. Germline lookup yields CDR1 SGHAT and CDR2 FQNNGV. Trimming removed 5 bases at V and 2 bases at J, with 15 bases between. CDR3 sequence: CASSRLQSPNYGYTF. The CDR3 DNA is TGTGCCAGCAGCCGCTTACAGTCCCCAAACTATGGCTACACCTTC.

This clonotype was seen more than once but under ten times. The chain joins TRBV5-1 to TRBJ2-2; the D is unclear. This CDR3 comprises 15 residues. CDR1 SGHRS and CDR2 YFSETQ come from the germline V gene. V lost 1 base and J lost 4, with 11 bases in between. In DNA, the CDR3 is TGCGCCAGCAGCTTGAGCCTAGTTATCACCGGGGAGCTGTTTTTT. This encodes CASSLSLVITGELFF.

About this clonotype: A much larger clone differs by one base, so this may be a read error. The CDR3 DNA is TGTGCCAGCAGCCACGCCGGGACTAGCGGGTGGTTGGAGCAGTTCTTC. Amino acids: CASSHAGTSGWLEQFF. V is TRBV4-2 and J is TRBJ2-1; TRBD2 matches 12 bases. Germline-derived CDR1 and CDR2 are LGHNA and YNFKEQ. CDR3 length: 16 amino acids. Trimming took 3 bases from V and 10 from J; bases not matched to a gene: 10.

This clonotype was counted a few times. V and J are TRBV5-6 and TRBJ1-5, with 7 bases aligning to TRBD1. J lost 3 bases, V lost 2 bases, and 5 bases had no gene match. The CDR3 has 15 amino acids. CDR1 and CDR2 from the germline V gene are SGHDT and YYEEEE. CDR3 bases: TGTGCCAGCAGCTTCGGGACAGCTAACAATCAGCCCCAGCATTTT. The encoded protein is CASSFGTANNQPQHF.

This clonotype showed up many times. The genes are TRBV7-2 and TRBJ2-7; D is possibly TRBD2 (7 bases). V lost 3 bases, J lost 10 bases, and 22 bases lay in between. Germline V gene sequence: CDR1 SGHTA, CDR2 FQGNSA. This CDR3 has 15 amino acids. CDR3 sequence reads: CASSFYSGDNSDQYF. CDR3 bases: TGTGCCAGCAGCTTTTACAGCGGGGACAACTCGGACCAGTACTTC.

The table lists this clonotype with a few counts. The chain has TRBV7-2 and TRBJ2-5; 8 bases fit TRBD2. Unmatched junction bases numbered 4, after V lost 1 base and J lost 0 bases. CDR3 length: 16 residues. The germline V gene has CDR1 SGHTA and CDR2 FQGNSA. The CDR3 protein is CASSLVASGYQETQYF. CDR3 bases: TGTGCCAGCAGCTTAGTCGCTAGCGGGTACCAAGAGACCCAGTACTTC.

The rearrangement uses TRBV6-5 and TRBJ2-7; the match to TRBD1 covers 7 bases. Germline V lookup: CDR1 MNHEY, CDR2 SVGAGI. The trim removed 7 bases at V and 1 base at J, leaving 1 base unmatched. The CDR3 extends over 12 amino acids. This CDR3 is CASMDRSYEQYV. CDR3 DNA sequence: TGTGCCAGCATGGACAGGTCCTACGAGCAGTACGTC.

This clonotype was recorded many times. CDR3 sequence reads: CASSQDMWGMNTEAFF. In DNA form, the CDR3 reads TGCGCCAGCAGCCAAGATATGTGGGGAATGAACACTGAAGCTTTCTTT. The chain recombines TRBV4-1 with TRBJ1-1; no firm D call. Germline-derived CDR1 and CDR2 are MGHRA and YSYEKL. Trimming pared 0 bases from V and 0 bases from J, leaving 11 bases between. CDR3 length: 16 residues.

The chain recombines TRBV27 with TRBJ1-5; TRBD1 agrees at 7 bases. The germline V gene has CDR1 MNHEY and CDR2 SMNVEV (reference sequence). The J segment lost 6 bases and the V segment lost 6 bases, leaving 5 bases of the junction unmatched. This CDR3 contains 13 residues. In DNA, the CDR3 is TGTGCCAGCAGACAGGGGCGGACTCAGCCCCAGCATTTT. Amino acid sequence: CASRQGRTQPQHF.

This clonotype was seen ten or more times. The V and J genes are TRBV5-1 and TRBJ2-2, with TRBD2 matching over 7 bases. With V trimmed by 3 bases and J by 7 bases, 6 bases remained unmatched. The germline CDR1 and CDR2 sequences are SGHRS and YFSETQ. CDR3 size: 14 residues. The chain's CDR3 is CASSSIVAGGELFF. CDR3 sequence (DNA): TGCGCCAGCAGCTCGATAGTAGCGGGCGGGGAGCTGTTTTTT.

This clonotype was observed a handful of times. The chain combines TRBV4-1 with TRBJ2-3, with TRBD1 matching 7 bases. The germline gives CDR1 MGHRA, CDR2 YSYEKL. V lost 6 bases, J lost 2 bases, and 14 bases stayed unmatched. The CDR3 extends over 17 amino acids. The CDR3 DNA sequence: TGCGCCAGCAGTCGAAACCTACAGGGGAGTGTCACAGATACGCAGTATTTT. Translating it yields CASSRNLQGSVTDTQYF.

This clonotype was found a few times. The chain has TRBV20-1 and TRBJ2-5; no firm D call. The germline V and J ends were trimmed by 6 bases and 7 bases, with 18 bases remaining between them. Germline-derived CDR1 and CDR2 are DFQATT and SNEGSKA (reference sequence). CDR3 length: 13 amino acids. Written as DNA, the CDR3 is TGCAGTGCACCCCTGCAGGCCTTGGGGACCCAGTACTTC. Its protein product is CSAPLQALGTQYF.